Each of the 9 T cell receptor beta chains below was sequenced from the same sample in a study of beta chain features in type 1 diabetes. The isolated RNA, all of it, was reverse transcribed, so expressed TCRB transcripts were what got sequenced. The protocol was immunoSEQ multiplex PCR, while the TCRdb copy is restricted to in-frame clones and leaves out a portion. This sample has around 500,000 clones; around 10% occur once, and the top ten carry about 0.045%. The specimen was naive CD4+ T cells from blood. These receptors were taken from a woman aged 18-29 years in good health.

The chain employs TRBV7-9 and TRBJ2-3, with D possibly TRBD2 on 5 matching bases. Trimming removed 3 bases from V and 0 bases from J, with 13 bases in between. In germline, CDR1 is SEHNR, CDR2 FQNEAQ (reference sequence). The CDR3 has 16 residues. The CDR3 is CASSLRPGGSTDTQYF. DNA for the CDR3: TGTGCCAGCAGCTTGCGGCCCGGAGGCAGCACAGATACGCAGTATTTT.

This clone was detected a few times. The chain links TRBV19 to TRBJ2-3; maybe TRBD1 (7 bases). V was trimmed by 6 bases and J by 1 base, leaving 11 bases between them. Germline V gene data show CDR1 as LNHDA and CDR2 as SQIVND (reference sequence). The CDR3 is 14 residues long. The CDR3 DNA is TGTGCCAGTAGGTCCAGGGGGGGCACAGATACGCAGTATTTT. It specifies CASRSRGGTDTQYF.

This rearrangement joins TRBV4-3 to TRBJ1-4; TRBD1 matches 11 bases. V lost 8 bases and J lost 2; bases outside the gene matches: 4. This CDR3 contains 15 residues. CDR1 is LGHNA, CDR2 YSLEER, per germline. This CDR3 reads CASGDRGTTNEKLFF. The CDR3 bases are TGCGCCAGCGGGGACAGGGGGACGACTAATGAAAAACTGTTTTTT.

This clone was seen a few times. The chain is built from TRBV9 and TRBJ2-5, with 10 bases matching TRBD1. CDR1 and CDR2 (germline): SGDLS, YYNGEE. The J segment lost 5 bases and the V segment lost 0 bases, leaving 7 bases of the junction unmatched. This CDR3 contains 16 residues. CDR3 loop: CASSVDGQGVSETQYF. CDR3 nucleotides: TGTGCCAGCAGCGTAGACGGACAGGGGGTCTCGGAGACCCAGTACTTC.

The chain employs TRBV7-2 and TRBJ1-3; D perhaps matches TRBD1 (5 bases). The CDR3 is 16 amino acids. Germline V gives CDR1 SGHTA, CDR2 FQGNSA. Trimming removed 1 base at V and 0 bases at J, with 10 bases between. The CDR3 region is CASSLVGVISGNTIYF. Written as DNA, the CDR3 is TGTGCCAGCAGCTTAGTGGGGGTTATCTCTGGAAACACCATATATTTT.

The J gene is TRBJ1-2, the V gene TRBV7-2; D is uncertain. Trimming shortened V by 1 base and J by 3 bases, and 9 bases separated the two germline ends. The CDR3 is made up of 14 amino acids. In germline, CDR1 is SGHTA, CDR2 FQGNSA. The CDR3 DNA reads TGTGCCAGCAGCTTAGGAGTGGCCTACTATGGCTACACCTTC. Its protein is CASSLGVAYYGYTF.

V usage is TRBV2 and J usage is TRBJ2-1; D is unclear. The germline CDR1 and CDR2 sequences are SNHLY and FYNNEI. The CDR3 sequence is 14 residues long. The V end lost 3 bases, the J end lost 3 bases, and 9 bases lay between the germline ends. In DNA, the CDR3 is TGTGCCAGCAGTGAGGGTGAGTTCTACAATGAGCAGTTCTTC. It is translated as CASSEGEFYNEQFF.

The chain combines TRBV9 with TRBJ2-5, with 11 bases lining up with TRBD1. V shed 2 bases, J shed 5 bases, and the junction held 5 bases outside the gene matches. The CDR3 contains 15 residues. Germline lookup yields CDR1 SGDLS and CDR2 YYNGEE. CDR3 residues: CASSVDRGPGETQYF. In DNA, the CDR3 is TGTGCCAGCAGCGTGGACAGGGGGCCGGGGGAGACCCAGTACTTC.

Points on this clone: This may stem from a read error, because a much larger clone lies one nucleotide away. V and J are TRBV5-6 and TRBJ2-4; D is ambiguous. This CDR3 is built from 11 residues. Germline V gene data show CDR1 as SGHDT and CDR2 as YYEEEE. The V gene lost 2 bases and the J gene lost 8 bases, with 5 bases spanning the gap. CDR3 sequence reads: CASSLADIQYF. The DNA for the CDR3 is TGTGCCAGCAGCTTAGCTGACATTCAGTACTTC.